Each of the 23 T cell receptor beta chains below was sequenced from the same sample in a study of blood T cell repertoires in COVID-19. Here immunoSEQ multiplex PCR was the method, and the copy in TCRdb shows in-frame clones only, minus some. The table records 470,000 or so clones, approximately 85% of them present only once. The source material was peripheral blood. These receptors were collected from a human donor in a cohort sampled during active COVID-19.

To note about this clone: This same CDR3 is encoded by further DNA sequences in the sample. Here the CDR3 DNA reads TGTGCCAGCTCACCTTTACAGGAGAACACTGAAGCTTTCTTT. Translated: CASSPLQENTEAFF. The chain employs TRBV18 and TRBJ1-1, with D possibly TRBD1 on 5 matching bases. The CDR3 consists of 14 residues. V lost 3 bases and J 1 base, leaving 9 bases between the germline ends. The germline gives CDR1 KGHSH, CDR2 LQKENI.

The chain uses TRBV30 and TRBJ1-2; no clear D. CDR1 and CDR2 from the germline V gene are GTSNPN and SVGIG (reference sequence). V was trimmed by 4 bases and J by 6 bases, leaving 12 bases between them. The CDR3 consists of 12 residues. The chain's CDR3 is CAWNLIGHGYTF. The CDR3 nucleotides read TGTGCCTGGAATTTAATTGGCCATGGCTACACCTTC.

The V call is TRBV7-2, the J call TRBJ1-3, with 7 bases matching TRBD1. Germline CDR1 SGHTA, CDR2 FQGNSA. The CDR3 spans 15 residues. The junction had 1 base not matched to a gene; V was cut back by 0 bases and J by 2 bases. The DNA for the CDR3 is TGTGCCAGCAGCTTAGCCGGGACAGCTGGAAACACCATATATTTT. Translated: CASSLAGTAGNTIYF.

The chain joins TRBV28 to TRBJ1-2, with TRBD1 as a possible D gene (5 bases). The CDR3 sequence is 13 residues long. The V and J ends lost 4 bases and 4 bases respectively, with 10 bases between them. Germline assignment: CDR1 MDHEN and CDR2 SYDVKM. The CDR3 sequence is CASSSGPIYGYTF. The CDR3 nucleotides are TGTGCCAGCAGTTCAGGGCCGATCTATGGCTACACCTTC.

This clone has only one observation. The chain couples TRBV5-4 to TRBJ2-1; 14 bases agree with TRBD2. With 3 bases clipped from V and 8 bases from J, the junction kept 4 bases outside the gene matches. The CDR3 covers 15 residues. Germline CDR1 reads SGHNT; CDR2 reads YYREEE (reference sequence). The CDR3 sequence is CASSSRLAGGYEQFF. CDR3 nucleotides: TGTGCCAGCAGCTCTAGACTAGCGGGGGGGTATGAGCAGTTCTTC.

The chain uses TRBV15 and TRBJ2-4; TRBD1 matches 11 bases. Germline V CDR1 and CDR2: LNHNV, YYDKDF (reference sequence). V lost 0 bases and J lost 3; bases outside the gene matches: 4. This CDR3 has 17 amino acids. The CDR3 loop reads CATSREGGQGVKNIQYF. In nucleotides, the CDR3 is TGTGCCACCAGCAGAGAGGGGGGACAGGGGGTCAAAAACATTCAGTACTTC.

The chain uses TRBV5-5 and TRBJ2-3; unclear D gene. Germline V lookup: CDR1 SGHKS, CDR2 YYEKEE (reference sequence). V lost 0 bases and J 2 bases, leaving 13 bases between the germline ends. CDR3 length equals 16 residues. The CDR3 loop reads CASSLGVNPFTDTQYF. Here the CDR3 DNA reads TGTGCCAGCAGCTTGGGAGTGAACCCCTTCACAGATACGCAGTATTTT.

V gene TRBV25-1 combines with J gene TRBJ2-1; 7 nucleotides align to TRBD2. The V gene end was trimmed by 2 bases and the J gene end by 4 bases; junction bases not matched to a gene: 8. The CDR3 covers 16 residues. CDR1 and CDR2 (germline): MGHDK, SYGVNS. CDR3 region: CASSERGGSAYNEQFF. The CDR3 coding sequence is TGTGCCAGCAGTGAAAGAGGCGGGAGCGCGTACAATGAGCAGTTCTTC. The entire variable domain, with the rest obtained from reference TRBV25-1 and TRBJ2-1, is as follows: EADIYQTPRYLVIGTGKKITLECSQTMGHDKMYWYQQDPGMELHLIHYSYGVNSTEKGDLSSESTVSRIRTEHFPLTLESARPSHTSQYLCASSERGGSAYNEQFFGPGTRLTVL.

J is TRBJ2-3 and V is TRBV29-1; 8 bases agree with TRBD2. The CDR3 extends over 15 amino acids. Germline V gene lookup returns CDR1 SQVTM and CDR2 ANQGSEA. The V gene end was trimmed by 4 bases and the J gene end by 3 bases; junction bases not matched to a gene: 9. The CDR3 reads CSVGGVAGRTDTQYF. The CDR3 nucleotides are TGCAGCGTTGGTGGTGTAGCGGGAAGAACAGATACGCAGTATTTT.

This clone was seen only a few times. CDR3 bases: TGTGCCTGGAGTGGCCGGCATGGGGAGGCTTTCTTT. Residues: CAWSGRHGEAFF. The chain couples TRBV30 to TRBJ1-1, with D unresolved. Trimming stripped 1 base from V and 11 bases from J, with 14 bases between. CDR3 length: 12 amino acids. Looked up from germline, CDR1 is GTSNPN and CDR2 is SVGIG (reference sequence).

The chain joins TRBV3-1 (or the pseudogene TRBV3-2) to TRBJ1-3, with 7 positions matching TRBD1. This CDR3 contains 15 residues. Germline values: CDR1 LGHDT, CDR2 YNNKEL (reference sequence). V dropped 5 bases and J dropped 5; count of bases not matched to a gene: 9. The CDR3 DNA is TGTGCCAGCAGCGTCCGACAGGGTGGGAGAAACACCATATATTTT. Translated, it gives CASSVRQGGRNTIYF.

The chain links TRBV21-1 to TRBJ2-5; the table's D call, TRBD2, has no DNA check behind it. TRBV21-1 is assigned pseudogene status. The CDR3 runs to 11 residues. CDR3 residues: CASRPKETQYF. The CDR3 DNA is TGTGCCAGCAGACCTAAGGAGACCCAGTACTTC.

The rearrangement joins TRBV5-1 to TRBJ2-5; weak D call: TRBD1 (5 bases). CDR3 size: 15 residues. CDR1 and CDR2 from the germline V gene are SGHRS and YFSETQ. V lost 7 bases, J lost 2 bases, and 18 bases lay in between. The DNA for the CDR3 is TGCGCCAGCCGCAAAATTGGGGCAGATCAAGAGACCCAGTACTTC. Encoded protein: CASRKIGADQETQYF.

This clone has just a few counts. The V gene is TRBV6-6, the J gene TRBJ1-5; D call uncertain. Per germline, CDR1 MNHNY and CDR2 SVGAGI (reference sequence). V lost 2 bases, J lost 0 bases, and 8 bases lay in between. The CDR3 runs 15 residues. As DNA, the CDR3 is TGTGCCAGCAGTTACCGGGATAATAGCAATCAGCCCCAGCATTTT. As protein: CASSYRDNSNQPQHF.

The chain carries TRBV27 and TRBJ2-7, with a weak D call TRBD2 (5 bases). V shed 2 bases and J shed 1 base, with 21 bases lying between them. This CDR3 is 18 amino acids long. The germline V gene has CDR1 MNHEY and CDR2 SMNVEV (reference sequence). CDR3 nucleotides: TGTGCCAGCAGTTTAACGGCCCCTTGGAGCGGTGTTTCCTACGAGCAGTACTTC. This gives the protein CASSLTAPWSGVSYEQYF.

This clone was observed a handful of times. The genes are TRBV27 and TRBJ1-2, with D unclear. The CDR3 runs 14 residues. Germline V gene sequence: CDR1 MNHEY, CDR2 SMNVEV (reference sequence). Trimming cost V 6 bases and J 4 bases, with 15 bases left between them. The CDR3 loop is CASRKEFAVYGYTF. CDR3 sequence (DNA): TGTGCCAGCAGGAAGGAGTTCGCTGTCTATGGCTACACCTTC.

The rearrangement links TRBV9 to TRBJ2-7, with a possible D match to TRBD2 (5 bases). CDR1 is SGDLS, CDR2 YYNGEE, per germline. V lost 0 bases, J lost 2 bases, and 12 bases lay in between. The CDR3 has 15 amino acids. DNA for the CDR3: TGTGCCAGCAGCGTAGGAGGAGGACTCCCCTACGAGCAGTACTTC. This codes for CASSVGGGLPYEQYF.

The genes are TRBV12-3 or TRBV12-4 and TRBJ2-7; 9 positions match TRBD1. The CDR3 length is 13 residues. V lost 3 bases, J lost 6 bases, and 3 bases stayed unmatched. This chain's CDR3 is CASSLDRGGEQYF. CDR3 nucleotide sequence: TGTGCCAGCAGTTTGGACAGGGGTGGCGAGCAGTACTTC.

The V and J genes are TRBV29-1 and TRBJ2-1; D remains ambiguous. Trimming cost V 6 bases and J 6 bases, with 12 bases left between them. CDR3 size: 12 residues. The germline V gene has CDR1 SQVTM and CDR2 ANQGSEA. The CDR3 DNA is TGCAGCGTCTCGATCGCCGGCAATGAGCAGTTCTTC. It translates to CSVSIAGNEQFF.

This clone was observed a few times. The gene calls are TRBV30 and TRBJ1-2; D is possibly TRBD1 (6 bases). The germline CDR1 and CDR2 sequences are GTSNPN and SVGIG (reference sequence). The CDR3 sequence is 14 residues long. Between the trimmed V and J ends, which lost 0 bases and 3 bases, there was a span of 11 bases. DNA for the CDR3: TGTGCCTGGAGTGTACATCCAGGGGACTATGGCTACACCTTC. This encodes CAWSVHPGDYGYTF.

The rearrangement links TRBV27 to TRBJ2-7; no firm D call. The germline V gene encodes CDR1 MNHEY and CDR2 SMNVEV (reference sequence). The CDR3 covers 12 residues. The V gene lost 7 bases and the J gene lost 6 bases, with 13 bases spanning the gap. The CDR3 bases are TGTGCCAGCACCCCTCCAGTTCGCGAGCAGTACTTC. Residues: CASTPPVREQYF.

For the CDR3, the DNA is TGTGCCAGTAGCCGACTAGCGGGAGGATCCACAGATACGCAGTATTTT. Encoded protein: CASSRLAGGSTDTQYF. V gene TRBV19 combines with J gene TRBJ2-3; 13 nucleotides agree with TRBD2. CDR1 and CDR2 from the germline V gene are LNHDA and SQIVND (reference sequence). This CDR3 region has 16 residues. The junction had 5 bases not matched to a gene; V was cut back by 6 bases and J by 2 bases. Full variable domain (outside the CDR3, taken from reference TRBV19 and TRBJ2-3): DGGITQSPKYLFRKEGQNVTLSCEQNLNHDAMYWYRQDPGQGLRLIYYSQIVNDFQKGDIAEGYSVSREKKESFPLTVTSAQKNPTAFYLCASSRLAGGSTDTQYFGPGTRLTVL.

The chain is built from TRBV27 and TRBJ2-1, with 11 bases matching TRBD2. CDR1 is MNHEY and CDR2 is SMNVEV in the germline V gene (reference sequence). The junction had 7 bases not matched to a gene; V was cut back by 6 bases and J by 6 bases. The CDR3 has 15 residues. CDR3 amino acids: CASSDSGRAVNEQFF. The CDR3 coding sequence is TGTGCCAGCAGCGATAGCGGGAGGGCCGTCAATGAGCAGTTCTTC.